A single sample gave rise to the 21 T cell receptor beta chains below, sequenced in a study of T cells in tuberculosis. Thawed, overnight-rested PBMC were stained with GMM-loaded CD1B tetramer, viability dye and anti-CD3, then sorted. C32 glucose monomycolate from Rhodococcus equi was loaded onto the CD1B tetramers. Data came from immunoSEQ multiplex PCR; TCRdb stores just in-frame clones and leaves some out. The table shows more than 45,000 clones, with approximately 88% occurring only once. The sample comprised CD1b-GMM tetramer-negative cells sorted from PBMCs. These receptor sequences come from an adult woman with latent tuberculosis.

V and J are TRBV4-1 and TRBJ2-5; 9 positions agree with TRBD2. Germline V CDR1 and CDR2: MGHRA, YSYEKL. Trimming removed 1 base from V and 2 bases from J; junction bases left unmatched: 20. The CDR3 totals 21 residues. CDR3 nucleotides: TGCGCCAGCAGCCAAGTGGAGAAATCCGTCCCCTTTGCGGGGGGGCAAGAGACCCAGTACTTC. Its protein product is CASSQVEKSVPFAGGQETQYF.

The chain combines TRBV25-1 with TRBJ1-3; D is undetermined. Germline assignment: CDR1 MGHDK and CDR2 SYGVNS. The CDR3 sequence is 14 residues long. The germline V and J ends were trimmed by 3 bases and 0 bases, with 6 bases remaining between them. The CDR3: CASSDPLSGNTIYF. The CDR3 DNA sequence: TGTGCCAGCAGTGACCCCCTCTCTGGAAACACCATATATTTT.

This chain joins TRBV7-9 and TRBJ2-3; TRBD2 aligns across 7 bases. CDR1 and CDR2 from the germline V gene are SEHNR and FQNEAQ (reference sequence). V was clipped by 7 bases and J by 5 bases; unmatched bases: 6. The length of the CDR3 is 13 residues. The CDR3 nucleotides are TGTGCCAGCAAGGGACTAACTATAGATACGCAGTATTTT. Its translation: CASKGLTIDTQYF. The full variable domain, rest sourced from reference TRBV7-9 and TRBJ2-3, is DTGVSQNPRHKITKRGQNVTFRCDPISEHNRLYWYRQTLGQGPEFLTYFQNEAQLEKSRLLSDRFSAERPKGSFSTLEIQRTEQGDSAMYLCASKGLTIDTQYFGPGTRLTVL.

The chain combines TRBV6-6 with TRBJ2-5, with 15 bases fitting TRBD2. The J call is uncertain, as TRBJ2-7 better fits the DNA end. This CDR3 has 15 residues. Germline values: CDR1 MNHNY, CDR2 SVGAGI (reference sequence). The CDR3 region is CASSTGLAGGNEQYF. CDR3 bases: TGTGCCAGCAGTACCGGACTAGCGGGAGGGAACGAGCAGTACTTC.

The chain couples TRBV30 to TRBJ1-1; TRBD1 agrees at 7 bases. V lost 4 bases to trimming and J lost 3 bases; unmatched junction nucleotides: 11. Looked up from germline, CDR1 is GTSNPN and CDR2 is SVGIG (reference sequence). This CDR3 is built from 15 residues. The CDR3 loop reads CAWNREGTDHTEAFF. The CDR3 DNA follows: TGTGCCTGGAATAGGGAAGGGACAGACCACACTGAAGCTTTCTTT.

The chain employs TRBV7-2 and TRBJ2-7; 10 bases match TRBD1. The V gene's germline CDR1 is SGHTA and CDR2 FQGNSA. The CDR3 runs 14 residues. V trimming: 5 bases; J trimming: 3 bases; junction bases outside the gene matches: 4. The CDR3 is CASSKDRGSYEQYF. The DNA of the CDR3 is TGTGCCAGCAGCAAGGACAGGGGGAGCTACGAGCAGTACTTC.

The chain has TRBV25-1 and TRBJ2-2; 7 bases map to TRBD1. The V segment lost 4 bases and the J segment 3 bases; nucleotides outside the gene matches: 5. The germline gives CDR1 MGHDK, CDR2 SYGVNS. CDR3 size: 15 residues. The CDR3 region is CASSAGTVDTGELFF. The DNA of the CDR3 is TGTGCCAGCAGTGCCGGGACAGTGGACACCGGGGAGCTGTTTTTT.

This chain joins TRBV4-2 and TRBJ1-2; D uncertain. Germline CDR1 is LGHNA and CDR2 is YNFKEQ. Trimming took off 1 base at V and 8 bases at J, with 17 bases between the two ends. This CDR3 spans 15 amino acids. The CDR3 nucleotides are TGTGCCAGCAGCCAAGGTAGCAGTTCGGGAGACGGCTACACCTTC. Translated, it gives CASSQGSSSGDGYTF.

This clone was seen just once. V gene TRBV19 combines with J gene TRBJ1-6; TRBD1 agrees at 8 bases. The junction had 9 bases not matched to a gene; V was cut back by 5 bases and J by 9 bases. Germline loops: CDR1 LNHDA, CDR2 SQIVND (reference sequence). This CDR3 comprises 15 residues. The CDR3 DNA sequence: TGTGCCAGTAGTGCCAGGGGGCTCGGAGGTTCACCCCTCCACTTT. Protein sequence: CASSARGLGGSPLHF.

The gene calls are TRBV28 and TRBJ2-7; possible D gene TRBD2, 5 bases. This CDR3 region has 11 residues. Germline CDR1 and CDR2: MDHEN and SYDVKM. Trimming pared 8 bases from V and 1 base from J, leaving 6 bases between. The CDR3 DNA is TGTGCCAGCCGGGAATCCTACGAGCAGTACTTC. This codes for CASRESYEQYF.

This clone appeared a few times. This chain links TRBV5-4 with TRBJ2-7; 7 positions agree with TRBD1. This CDR3 has 14 residues. J gave up 5 bases and V 4 bases, and 9 bases lay outside the gene matches. CDR1 SGHNT and CDR2 YYREEE come from the germline V gene (reference sequence). Written as DNA, the CDR3 is TGTGCCAGCAGCAAGGCGGACAGGCTCGACGAGCAGTACTTC. It codes for CASSKADRLDEQYF.

This chain links TRBV29-1 with TRBJ1-3, with 7 bases fitting TRBD1. This CDR3 spans 14 amino acids. CDR1 is SQVTM and CDR2 is ANQGSEA in the germline V gene. Trimming removed 6 bases from V and 2 bases from J; junction bases left unmatched: 7. In DNA, the CDR3 is TGCAGCGTCGATTCCGACAGGGCTGGAAACACCATATATTTT. Its translation: CSVDSDRAGNTIYF.

This sequence joins TRBV7-9 and TRBJ1-1, with 9 bases that match TRBD1. Germline CDR1 and CDR2: SEHNR and FQNEAQ (reference sequence). This CDR3 is built from 12 residues. J lost 11 bases, V lost 1 base, and 2 bases had no gene match. In nucleotides, the CDR3 is TGTGCCAGCAGCTTAGGGACAGGGGTGGCTTTCTTT. It translates to CASSLGTGVAFF.

This chain connects TRBV2 to TRBJ1-5; 10 bases align to TRBD1. CDR3 length: 16 amino acids. The J segment lost 6 bases and the V segment lost 7 bases, leaving 12 bases of the junction unmatched. Germline V gene sequence: CDR1 SNHLY, CDR2 FYNNEI. This chain's CDR3 is CASKAGQGFRSQPQHF. The CDR3 coding sequence is TGTGCCAGCAAAGCGGGACAGGGGTTCCGGAGTCAGCCCCAGCATTTT. The whole variable domain, filled in from reference TRBV2 and TRBJ1-5, reads EPEVTQTPSHQVTQMGQEVILRCVPISNHLYFYWYRQILGQKVEFLVSFYNNEISEKSEIFDDQFSVERPDGSNFTLKIRSTKLEDSAMYFCASKAGQGFRSQPQHFGDGTRLSIL.

The chain employs TRBV5-1 and TRBJ2-3; TRBD1 aligns across 7 bases. Germline values: CDR1 SGHRS, CDR2 YFSETQ. The CDR3 runs to 14 residues. The trim removed 3 bases at V and 5 bases at J, leaving 6 bases unmatched. Here the CDR3 DNA reads TGCGCCAGCAGCTCCAGGGGGTTTGGAGATACGCAGTATTTT. Translation: CASSSRGFGDTQYF. Complete variable domain (other parts from reference TRBV5-1 and TRBJ2-3): KAGVTQTPRYLIKTRGQQVTLSCSPISGHRSVSWYQQTPGQGLQFLFEYFSETQRNKGNFPGRFSGRQFSNSRSEMNVSTLELGDSALYLCASSSRGFGDTQYFGPGTRLTVL.

The chain employs TRBV29-1 and TRBJ2-3; 7 bases are shared with TRBD2. Germline CDR1 and CDR2: SQVTM and ANQGSEA. With V trimmed by 2 bases and J by 2 bases, 7 bases remained unmatched. This CDR3 is 15 amino acids long. The CDR3 DNA reads TGCAGCGTTGAAAGAGGGCGGGGGACCACAGATACGCAGTATTTT. This codes for CSVERGRGTTDTQYF.

The chain employs TRBV30 and TRBJ2-2; D is perhaps TRBD1 (6 bases). This CDR3 spans 14 amino acids. Germline V gives CDR1 GTSNPN, CDR2 SVGIG (reference sequence). V lost 4 bases to trimming and J lost 4 bases, with 13 bases between them. The DNA of the CDR3 is TGTGCCTGGACTCCGGACAGCCCCACCGGGGAGCTGTTTTTT. This encodes CAWTPDSPTGELFF.

CDR3 in amino acids: CASRRQATTDTQYF. The CDR3 DNA reads TGTGCCAGCAGACGTCAGGCTACCACAGATACGCAGTATTTT. The V call is TRBV5-6, the J call TRBJ2-3; no reliable D call. The ends were cut back, 5 bases at V and 2 bases at J, with 12 bases in the middle. Germline V gene data show CDR1 as SGHDT and CDR2 as YYEEEE. This CDR3 is built from 14 residues.

The chain has TRBV10-3 and TRBJ1-2; 11 bases agree with TRBD1. Germline assignment: CDR1 ENHRY and CDR2 SYGVKD. CDR3 length: 12 residues. Unmatched junction bases numbered 4, after V lost 10 bases and J lost 6 bases. The CDR3 coding sequence is TGTGCCACCCCGGGACAGGGGGATGGCTACACCTTC. Its translation is CATPGQGDGYTF.

The rearrangement joins TRBV19 to TRBJ2-7; 10 bases line up with TRBD1. This CDR3 has 13 amino acids. J was trimmed by 12 bases and V by 3 bases; bases with no gene match: 8. The germline V gene has CDR1 LNHDA and CDR2 SQIVND (reference sequence). The CDR3 sequence is CASSIQTGGLPYF. The CDR3 nucleotides are TGTGCCAGTAGTATTCAGACAGGGGGCTTGCCGTACTTC. Supplemented by reference TRBV19 and TRBJ2-7, the full variable domain reads DGGITQSPKYLFRKEGQNVTLSCEQNLNHDAMYWYRQDPGQGLRLIYYSQIVNDFQKGDIAEGYSVSREKKESFPLTVTSAQKNPTAFYLCASSIQTGGLPYFGPGTRLTVT.

This chain uses TRBV2 with TRBJ1-1; D is unclear. This CDR3 comprises 13 residues. Germline V lookup: CDR1 SNHLY, CDR2 FYNNEI. V was pared by 6 bases and J by 5 bases, with 13 bases between. Here the CDR3 reads CASRFQDPTEAFF. CDR3 DNA sequence: TGTGCCAGCAGATTCCAGGATCCGACTGAAGCTTTCTTT.